This T cell receptor (beta chain) came from a study of glioma-infiltrating T cells (TCRdb year 2016). Background for the entire study: Sequencing of TCR alpha- and beta-chain repertoires was performed on glioma tissue, on non-neoplastic brain tissue, and on matched peripheral blood mononuclear cells. To measure divergence between tissue and blood T-cell populations, each tissue-infiltrating repertoire was compared with the peripheral blood repertoire of the same patient. Three low-grade glioma patients, under ten primary glioblastoma patients and three non-glioma patients contributing non-neoplastic brain tissue were included in the paired cohort. Findings and caveats that apply to the study as a whole: Small numbers underpinned the group comparisons: roughly 8 glioblastoma patients, three low-grade glioma patients and three non-neoplastic patients. Only a very small number of CDR3 sequences turned up in both tissue and blood, a result put down to high CDR3 diversity combined with limited sampling. In non-neoplastic patients, VJ-independent divergence between tissue and blood fell below expectation, whereas in all gliomas, and especially in low-grade gliomas, the divergence rose above expectation.

Concerning this clonotype itself: Which antigen it targets is not known. This may be a read error: a much more frequent sequence differs by one nucleotide.

Here V drops 8 bases and J drops 7 bases, and the junction holds 19 bases not matched to any gene. The CDR3 starts with the cysteine, ends with the phenylalanine, and has 15 residues. Just the 45-base CDR3 DNA is kept, in frame starting at base 1. CDR1 and CDR2, looked up from the germline V gene (reference sequence), are DFQATT and SNEGSKA. The iRepertoire nested amplicon-rescue multiplex PCR (arm-PCR) platform was used to amplify TCR alpha and beta CDR3 regions from RNA. The input for one-step reverse transcription and amplification was about 95-450 ng of either tissue mRNA or PBMC total RNA. After bead purification, a secondary multiplex PCR added Illumina adapters, and libraries were gel-purified between 200 and 400 bp. Demultiplexing relied on internal 6-nucleotide barcodes carried by the libraries. Sequencing of libraries was performed on an Illumina MiSeq with 2x220 or 2x250 nucleotide paired-end reads. In the source study's methods: Paired reads were merged using FLASH 1.2.11 and were aligned to the GRCh37 human genome using BWA-MEM, after which TRA and TRB reads were extracted. V and J assignment used an IMGT-derived reference of cassette sequences and CDR3 motifs that included pseudogenes. Three-frame translation of reads was performed, and productive CDR3s were defined as those with a C...FGXG motif and no stop codons. Unique combinations of V-J cassette pair and CDR3 amino acid sequence were defined as clonotypes. Reads were filtered by Hamming distance, with the threshold set by the sequence error rate of each sample in mapped regions. The public sequencing data were trimmed at Q25 with fastp and processed into clonotypes with MiXCR by TCRdb, which kept only in-frame beta chains. When rows share a CDR3 protein, they turn into one entry using the most common DNA and genes. None of the V and J calls come from the authors' own analysis; TCRdb made them. This sample has roughly 100,000 distinct CDR3 sequences in its table, and about 30% of those were observed once. The biggest ten clones account for 40% to 55% of the sample.

The chain is made from TRBV20-1 and TRBJ2-7, and 8 bases in between align with TRBD1. The sequence came from a human donor with low-grade glioma or glioblastoma, undergoing nonglioma brain surgery, or in good health (not recorded which). Sequences were obtained from glioma tissue, nonneoplastic brain tissue, or PBMCs (not recorded which). CDR3 region: CSSNRGETRTLEQYF. The sequenced DNA: TGCAGTTCTAACAGGGGGGAAACTAGGACCCTTGAGCAGTACTTC.